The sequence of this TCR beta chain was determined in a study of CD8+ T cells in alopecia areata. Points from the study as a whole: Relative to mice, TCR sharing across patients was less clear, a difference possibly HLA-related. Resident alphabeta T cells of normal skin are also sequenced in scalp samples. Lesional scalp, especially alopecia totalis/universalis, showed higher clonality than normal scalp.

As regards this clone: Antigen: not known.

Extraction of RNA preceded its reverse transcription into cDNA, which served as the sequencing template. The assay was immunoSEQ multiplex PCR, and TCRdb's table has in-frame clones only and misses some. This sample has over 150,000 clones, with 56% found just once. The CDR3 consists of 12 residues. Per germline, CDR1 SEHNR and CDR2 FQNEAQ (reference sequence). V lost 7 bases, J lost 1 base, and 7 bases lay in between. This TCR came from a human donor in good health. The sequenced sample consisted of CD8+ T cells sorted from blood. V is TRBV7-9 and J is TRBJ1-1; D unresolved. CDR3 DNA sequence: TGTGCCAGCATCATTCAGAACACTGAAGCTTTCTTT. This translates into CASIIQNTEAFF.